Below, 29 T cell receptor beta chains from the same sample are listed, as sequenced in a study of blood T cells in healthy people across ages. A second 7 to 11 cycle PCR used barcoded and J-beta primers. MiXCR, applied by TCRdb to the 5' RACE reads, yields one record per CDR3 protein. The sample gives more than 900,000 distinct CDR3 sequences, around 27% of which show up once; around 0.7% is in the top ten. The same specimen was also included in a second study, on T cells of mothers and their children.

The sequenced material came from blood. The receptors were gathered from a girl aged 2-9 years in good health.

The chain is built from TRBV12-3 or TRBV12-4 and TRBJ2-3; D may match TRBD1 or TRBD2 (6 bases each). This CDR3 is built from 16 residues. Trimming removed 3 bases from V and 5 bases from J, with 18 bases in between. CDR3 protein: CASSLGLGGQRDTQYF. As DNA, the CDR3 is TGTGCCAGCAGTTTGGGTTTGGGGGGCCAAAGAGATACGCAGTATTTT.

This clonotype was counted once. The V gene is TRBV21-1, the J gene TRBJ2-1; the table's D call, TRBD2, has no DNA check behind it. TRBV21-1 is a pseudogene segment. This CDR3 spans 13 amino acids. In DNA, the CDR3 is TGTGCCAGCAGCAAAGGTGGGGAGTATGAGCAGTTCTTC. It specifies CASSKGGEYEQFF.

The table lists this clonotype with a few counts. The rearrangement joins TRBV29-1 to TRBJ2-5; perhaps TRBD2 as D (6 bases). TRBJ2-1 matches the DNA end more closely, so the J call is doubtful. This CDR3 is 12 amino acids long. Germline V gives CDR1 SQVTM, CDR2 ANQGSEA. The CDR3 loop is CSVGRAGNEQFF. The CDR3 nucleotides read TGCAGCGTTGGACGGGCGGGGAATGAGCAGTTCTTC.

V usage is TRBV7-8 and J usage is TRBJ2-1; TRBD2 matches 11 bases. The CDR3 has 17 amino acids. Germline V gene lookup returns CDR1 SGHVS and CDR2 FQNEAQ. V was clipped by 5 bases and J by 2 bases; unmatched bases: 8. CDR3 nucleotide sequence: TGTGCCAGCAGCCTATTGCCGACTAGCGGGACCTACAATGAGCAGTTCTTC. Translated, it gives CASSLLPTSGTYNEQFF.

The chain is built from TRBV20-1 and TRBJ1-1; D is uncertain. Germline V gene lookup returns CDR1 DFQATT and CDR2 SNEGSKA (reference sequence). V gave up 0 bases and J gave up 0 bases, with 8 bases separating them. The CDR3 length is 14 residues. Here the CDR3 DNA reads TGCAGTGCTAGAGATGCCCGAGTGAACACTGAAGCTTTCTTT. Amino acid sequence: CSARDARVNTEAFF.

The rearrangement joins TRBV9 to TRBJ2-5; 7 bases agree with TRBD2. The assigned J gene may be wrong: the sequence end matches TRBJ2-7 better. CDR1 and CDR2 (germline): SGDLS, YYNGEE. The CDR3 loop spans 16 amino acids. This CDR3 reads CASSSSGTNSPYEQYF. CDR3 coding DNA: TGTGCCAGCAGCTCAAGCGGGACTAATTCCCCCTACGAGCAGTACTTC.

The sample holds a few counts of this clonotype. The chain employs TRBV5-5 and TRBJ1-1; no clear D. Between the trimmed V and J ends, which lost 2 bases and 2 bases, there was a span of 16 bases. The CDR3 length is 16 residues. The germline CDR1 and CDR2 sequences are SGHKS and YYEKEE (reference sequence). CDR3 bases: TGTGCCAGCAGCTTCCCTACGGCAGATAAAAACACTGAAGCTTTCTTT. This translates into CASSFPTADKNTEAFF.

The V call is TRBV5-1, the J call TRBJ2-3; 10 bases are a match to TRBD1. The CDR3 is 17 amino acids. With 0 bases clipped from V and 4 bases from J, the junction kept 8 bases outside the gene matches. CDR1 and CDR2 from the germline V gene are SGHRS and YFSETQ. The CDR3 region has the DNA TGCGCCAGCAGCTTGGAGGGACAGGGGATGAACGCAGATACGCAGTATTTT. It translates to CASSLEGQGMNADTQYF.

A few counts support this clonotype. V and J are TRBV24-1 and TRBJ2-3; a weak D match, TRBD2 (6 bases). V lost 3 bases and J lost 4, with 13 bases in between. From germline, CDR1 is KGHDR and CDR2 SFDVKD. This CDR3 region has 15 residues. CDR3 DNA sequence: TGTGCCACCAGTGATCACTCCGGGACTTCAGATACGCAGTATTTT. Residues: CATSDHSGTSDTQYF.

V gene TRBV11-2 combines with J gene TRBJ2-7; the D gene is possibly TRBD1 (6 bases). The J call is uncertain, as TRBJ2-5 better fits the DNA end. CDR1 and CDR2 (germline): SGHAT, FQNNGV. CDR3 length: 15 amino acids. The CDR3 loop is CASSYGDMRGETQYF. In nucleotides, the CDR3 is TGTGCCAGCAGCTATGGGGACATGAGGGGAGAGACCCAGTACTTC.

To note about this clonotype: Sequence at one end of the junction differs from germline and may be a read error. This sequence joins TRBV4-1 and TRBJ2-6; the D gene is possibly TRBD1 (5 bases). The CDR3 has 15 amino acids. Germline assignment: CDR1 MGHRA and CDR2 YSYEKL. The CDR3 spells CASSQGSAGANVPTF. The CDR3 DNA sequence: TGCGCCAGCAGCCAAGGTTCGGCTGGGGCCAACGTCCCGACTTTC.

This clonotype was recorded a few times. The junction differs from germline at one of its ends, possibly a read error. The J gene is TRBJ2-7, the V gene TRBV12-3 or TRBV12-4; D not certain. CDR3 length: 11 amino acids. The CDR3 DNA reads as TGTGCCAGCAGTTTTTATTCACAGTGGGACTTC. It encodes CASSFYSQWDF.

This chain uses TRBV7-6 with TRBJ2-3, with 8 bases fitting TRBD2. With 5 bases clipped from V and 2 bases from J, the junction kept 15 bases outside the gene matches. CDR1 is SGHVS and CDR2 is FNYEAQ in the germline V gene. The CDR3 is 18 amino acids. CDR3: CASSPKGYQRGTTDTQYF. The CDR3, as DNA: TGTGCCAGCAGCCCAAAGGGGTATCAGCGGGGGACCACAGATACGCAGTATTTT. The complete variable domain, with remaining parts taken from reference TRBV7-6 and TRBJ2-3, reads GAGVSQSPRYKVTKRGQDVALRCDPISGHVSLYWYRQALGQGPEFLTYFNYEAQQDKSGLPNDRFSAERPEGSISTLTIQRTEQRDSAMYRCASSPKGYQRGTTDTQYFGPGTRLTVL.

This clonotype came up a few times. The chain links TRBV25-1 to TRBJ2-3; the D gene is possibly TRBD2 (5 bases). This CDR3 contains 15 residues. Trimming took 1 base from V and 6 from J, leaving 14 bases between them. Germline loops: CDR1 MGHDK, CDR2 SYGVNS. The CDR3 DNA is TGTGCCAGCAGTGAATTGAGGCTAGGAGGTGATACGCAGTATTTT. Encoded protein: CASSELRLGGDTQYF.

In its sample, this clonotype was seen a few times. This chain uses TRBV5-6 with TRBJ2-7, with 9 nucleotides matching TRBD2. This CDR3 has 18 residues. Trimming took 0 bases from V and 4 from J; bases not matched to a gene: 14. CDR1 and CDR2 from the germline V gene are SGHDT and YYEEEE. In DNA, the CDR3 is TGTGCCAGCAGCTTGGCCGCGGAGCGGGAGGTGCTTTGGTACGAGCAGTACTTC. Residues: CASSLAAEREVLWYEQYF.

This sequence joins TRBV20-1 and TRBJ2-7; 9 bases match TRBD1. CDR3 length: 13 amino acids. Germline CDR1 and CDR2: DFQATT and SNEGSKA (reference sequence). The trim removed 3 bases at V and 6 bases at J, leaving 6 bases unmatched. The CDR3 DNA follows: TGCAGTGCTAGGCGGACAGGGGCCAGCGAGCAGTACTTC. Residues: CSARRTGASEQYF.

This sequence joins TRBV27 and TRBJ2-5, with a possible D match to TRBD2 (6 bases). The J call may be in error: the DNA end matches TRBJ2-7 better. The CDR3 is 14 amino acids. The germline CDR1 and CDR2 sequences are MNHEY and SMNVEV (reference sequence). This CDR3 reads CASSYPGRSYEQYF. In DNA, the CDR3 is TGTGCCAGCAGTTACCCAGGGAGGTCCTACGAGCAGTACTTC.

The rearrangement uses TRBV12-3 or TRBV12-4 and TRBJ1-5; D unresolved. CDR3 length: 14 amino acids. Between the trimmed V and J ends, which lost 8 bases and 0 bases, there was a span of 11 bases. The CDR3 protein is CASGLADSNQPQHF. As DNA, the CDR3 is TGTGCCAGCGGGTTGGCGGATAGCAATCAGCCCCAGCATTTT.

The chain carries TRBV29-1 and TRBJ2-1; maybe TRBD1 (6 bases). The better agreement between TRBJ2-5 and the DNA end casts doubt on the J call. The germline CDR1 and CDR2 sequences are SQVTM and ANQGSEA. This CDR3 spans 12 amino acids. The CDR3 reads CSVMDSWETQYF. DNA of the CDR3: TGCAGCGTCATGGACAGTTGGGAGACCCAGTACTTC.

The chain recombines TRBV29-1 with TRBJ2-5, with D perhaps matching TRBD1 or TRBD2 (6 bases each). The end of the DNA is better explained by TRBJ2-7, so the J call may be wrong. Per the germline V gene, CDR1 is SQVTM and CDR2 is ANQGSEA. CDR3 length: 15 amino acids. CDR3 nucleotides: TGCAGCGTAAGGGGGGCCACTCCGTACCTCTACGAGCAGTACTTC. Protein product: CSVRGATPYLYEQYF.

The chain recombines TRBV12-3 or TRBV12-4 with TRBJ2-7, with 9 bases that match TRBD1. V trimming: 4 bases; J trimming: 3 bases; junction bases outside the gene matches: 7. The CDR3 loop spans 15 amino acids. CDR3 coding DNA: TGTGCCAGCAGTTCACAGGGGGCCCTTATCTACGAGCAGTACTTC. It is translated as CASSSQGALIYEQYF.

The V call is TRBV5-1, the J call TRBJ1-1, with TRBD1 matching over 8 bases. The CDR3 totals 17 residues. Trimming at V came to 0 bases and at J to 0 bases, leaving 7 bases not matched to a gene. Germline lookup yields CDR1 SGHRS and CDR2 YFSETQ. In DNA, the CDR3 is TGCGCCAGCAGCTTGGTGACAGGGGTCTCCATGAACACTGAAGCTTTCTTT. Its translation is CASSLVTGVSMNTEAFF.

The table lists this clonotype with a few counts. The CDR3 is CASSFLQANYGYTF. The DNA of the CDR3 is TGTGCCAGCAGTTTCCTGCAAGCTAACTATGGCTACACCTTC. V and J are TRBV12-3 or TRBV12-4 and TRBJ1-2; D gene uncertain. V lost 3 bases and J 0 bases, leaving 8 bases between the germline ends. The length of the CDR3 is 14 residues.

The chain is built from TRBV5-1 and TRBJ2-5; unclear D gene. Per germline, CDR1 SGHRS and CDR2 YFSETQ. The CDR3 is 13 residues long. V lost 5 bases to trimming and J lost 5 bases, with 13 bases between them. In nucleotides, the CDR3 is TGCGCCAGCAGTTTTTCAGCGTTGGAGACCCAGTACTTC. Translating gives CASSFSALETQYF.

This clonotype has more than one count but fewer than ten. The chain couples TRBV28 to TRBJ2-5; D unclear. Germline CDR1 and CDR2: MDHEN and SYDVKM. This CDR3 is 11 amino acids long. Trimming took off 2 bases at V and 11 bases at J, with 9 bases between the two ends. The CDR3 DNA sequence: TGTGCCAGCAGTTTAACGAGCCAGCAGTACTTC. The encoded protein is CASSLTSQQYF.

This clonotype was seen only a few times. The chain uses TRBV7-2 and TRBJ2-7; D possibly uses TRBD1 or TRBD2 (6 bases each). The ends were cut back, 0 bases at V and 6 bases at J, with 15 bases in the middle. This CDR3 is built from 15 residues. Germline CDR1 reads SGHTA; CDR2 reads FQGNSA. CDR3 loop: CASSLAQGTPLEQYF. DNA of the CDR3: TGTGCCAGCAGCTTAGCGCAGGGGACTCCCCTCGAGCAGTACTTC. The whole variable domain, filled in from reference TRBV7-2 and TRBJ2-7, reads GAGVSQSPSNKVTEKGKDVELRCDPISGHTALYWYRQSLGQGLEFLIYFQGNSAPDKSGLPSDRFSAERTGGSVSTLTIQRTQQEDSAVYLCASSLAQGTPLEQYFGPGTRLTVT.

V and J are TRBV12-3 or TRBV12-4 and TRBJ2-3; 7 bases match TRBD1. With V trimmed by 3 bases and J by 6 bases, 21 bases remained unmatched. This CDR3 has 19 amino acids. DNA for the CDR3: TGTGCCAGCAGTTTCAGGGATTCAACGAGGGGGCTCCCTCAGGATACGCAGTATTTT. It yields the protein CASSFRDSTRGLPQDTQYF.

This clonotype was detected a few times. The chain joins TRBV20-1 to TRBJ2-1, with 8 positions matching TRBD1. Germline-derived CDR1 and CDR2 are DFQATT and SNEGSKA (reference sequence). V shed 6 bases, J shed 9 bases, and the junction held 10 bases outside the gene matches. The CDR3 covers 13 residues. The CDR3 nucleotides are TGCAGTGCATCAGACAGGGGCCATATTGAGCAGTTCTTC. It encodes CSASDRGHIEQFF.

The chain links TRBV14 to TRBJ2-5; 9 bases fit TRBD2. The DNA end favors TRBJ2-7, so the J call may be wrong. Per the germline V gene, CDR1 is SGHDN and CDR2 is FVKESK. The CDR3 has 14 residues. The CDR3 DNA is TGTGCCAGCAGTCGAGCGGGGGGCGCCTACGAGCAGTACTTC. Its protein product is CASSRAGGAYEQYF.